The present TCR beta chain was sequenced within a study of T cells expressing NK-cell markers. TCRdb reprocessed the 5' RACE reads and reports one entry per CDR3 protein, with no DNA. The ten top clones account for 15% to 20%, within a sample of about 180,000 distinct CDR3 sequences. This CDR3 spans 17 amino acids. Details on this clonotype: Its cognate antigen is unknown.

Points from the study as a whole: The study found these clonotypes also leading the CD3+CD56-NKG2C+ fraction in several donors.

The rearrangement uses TRBV12-3 or TRBV12-4 and TRBJ2-5; checking the TCRdb D call of TRBD1 is not possible without DNA. Sequencing used blood T cells: a sorted CD56 or NKG2C T cell subset, CD4+ or CD8+ T cells, or bulk PBMC T cells (not recorded which). The receptor was isolated from a woman aged 18-70 years in good health. CDR3 in amino acids: CASSAGWGFKGQETQYF.